The 20 T cell receptor beta chains below were found in one sample sequenced in a study. MiXCR, run by TCRdb on the 5' RACE reads, gives a single entry per CDR3 protein. The sample lists 62,000 or so distinct CDR3 sequences, approximately 22% occurring once. The sample taken for sequencing was memory CD4+ T cells sorted from a lymph node. Regarding subset: memory CD4+ T cells, CD4+CD45RO+CD25-. These receptors were collected from a female donor with breast cancer.

On this clonotype: The conserved phenylalanine or tryptophan is not found at the CDR3 terminus, so this likely reflects a read error. V usage is TRBV6-1 and J usage is TRBJ1-5; 7 bases map to TRBD1. The V segment lost 8 bases and the J segment 2 bases; nucleotides outside the gene matches: 12. CDR3 length: 16 residues. The V gene's germline CDR1 is MNHNS and CDR2 SASEGT. CDR3 DNA sequence: TGTGCCAGCGCAGGGGGGGCATTTTCGGGCAATCAGCCCCAGCATCTT. It is translated as CASAGGAFSGNQPQHL.

This chain links TRBV25-1 with TRBJ1-2, with D uncertain. Trimming cost V 6 bases and J 7 bases, with 6 bases left between them. Germline lookup yields CDR1 MGHDK and CDR2 SYGVNS. The CDR3 has 10 residues. CDR3 amino acids: CASSGVGYTF. The CDR3 DNA is TGTGCCAGCAGCGGGGTTGGCTACACCTTC.

This chain uses TRBV4-1 with TRBJ1-1; 10 bases map to TRBD1. Germline V CDR1 and CDR2: MGHRA, YSYEKL. The CDR3 runs to 15 residues. After removal of 2 bases from V and 11 bases from J, the junction contained 11 bases not matched to a gene. This CDR3 is CASSQLPGQGRYAFF. CDR3 DNA sequence: TGCGCCAGCAGCCAACTTCCGGGACAGGGGAGATACGCTTTCTTT.

This clonotype was recorded a few times. The chain uses TRBV10-3 and TRBJ2-2, with 10 bases aligning to TRBD1. The CDR3 totals 16 residues. Germline V gives CDR1 ENHRY, CDR2 SYGVKD. The trim removed 9 bases at V and 5 bases at J, leaving 12 bases unmatched. CDR3 residues: CAIRQGAGAGTGELFF. The CDR3 DNA follows: TGTGCCATACGACAGGGGGCGGGTGCGGGAACCGGGGAGCTGTTTTTT.

J is TRBJ1-3 and V is TRBV5-1; D call uncertain. The CDR3 spans 14 residues. Germline loops: CDR1 SGHRS, CDR2 YFSETQ. Trimming pared 3 bases from V and 0 bases from J, leaving 7 bases between. As DNA, the CDR3 is TGCGCCAGCAGCTCGGAAACCTCTGGAAACACCATATATTTT. It is translated as CASSSETSGNTIYF.

As to this clonotype: One base away lies a much larger clone, so this may be a sequencing read error. V is TRBV7-9 and J is TRBJ1-2, with D hard to call. The germline V and J ends were trimmed by 5 bases and 5 bases, with 15 bases remaining between them. This CDR3 contains 14 residues. Germline V CDR1 and CDR2: SEHNR, FQNEAQ (reference sequence). The CDR3 region is CASSISGTVYGYTF. Written as DNA, the CDR3 is TGTGCCAGCAGCATATCGGGTACTGTTTATGGCTACACCTTC. The complete variable domain, with remaining parts taken from reference TRBV7-9 and TRBJ1-2, reads DTGVSQNPRHKITKRGQNVTFRCDPISEHNRLYWYRQTLGQGPEFLTYFQNEAQLEKSRLLSDRFSAERPKGSFSTLEIQRTEQGDSAMYLCASSISGTVYGYTFGSGTRLTVV.

The rearrangement joins TRBV7-2 to TRBJ2-1, with 9 bases aligning to TRBD1. The germline CDR1 and CDR2 sequences are SGHTA and FQGNSA. This CDR3 is 15 amino acids long. Trimming took 4 bases from V and 9 from J; bases not matched to a gene: 10. This CDR3 is CASSSYSDRGGEQFF. In DNA form, the CDR3 reads TGTGCCAGCAGCTCATATTCGGACAGGGGAGGTGAGCAGTTCTTC.

The chain links TRBV24-1 to TRBJ1-5; no definite D call. The ends were cut back, 9 bases at V and 4 bases at J, with 12 bases in the middle. Germline CDR1 reads KGHDR; CDR2 reads SFDVKD. The length of the CDR3 is 13 residues. The CDR3 DNA reads as TGTGCCACCGAGGAGGCTTGGAATCAGCCCCAGCATTTT. Protein product: CATEEAWNQPQHF.

Only a few counts were recorded for this clonotype. This chain connects TRBV28 to TRBJ1-3; tentatively, D is TRBD1 (6 bases). The CDR3 has 17 residues. Per the germline V gene, CDR1 is MDHEN and CDR2 is SYDVKM. The V end was cut by 5 bases, the J end by 2 bases, with 19 bases between. The CDR3 bases are TGTGCCAGCAGTGCCCCCAGGGGTAGTGTAGCTGGAAACACCATATATTTT. Translated, it gives CASSAPRGSVAGNTIYF.

The J gene is TRBJ1-5, the V gene TRBV3-1, with no clear D. The CDR3 runs to 16 residues. Germline-derived CDR1 and CDR2 are LGHDT and YNNKEL (reference sequence). Trimming cost V 0 bases and J 1 base, with 10 bases left between them. The CDR3 spells CASSQDLASSNQPQHF. The CDR3 DNA sequence: TGTGCCAGCAGCCAAGATTTAGCCAGCAGCAATCAGCCCCAGCATTTT. The complete variable domain, with remaining parts taken from reference TRBV3-1 and TRBJ1-5, reads DTAVSQTPKYLVTQMGNDKSIKCEQNLGHDTMYWYKQDSKKFLKIMFSYNNKELIINETVPNRFSPKSPDKAHLNLHINSLELGDSAVYFCASSQDLASSNQPQHFGDGTRLSIL.

The table lists this clonotype with a few counts. V and J are TRBV5-1 and TRBJ2-1; the D is unclear. Between the trimmed V and J ends, which lost 0 bases and 4 bases, there was a span of 5 bases. The CDR3 length is 13 residues. CDR1 SGHRS and CDR2 YFSETQ come from the germline V gene. CDR3 sequence reads: CASSLGVYNEQFF. In nucleotides, the CDR3 is TGCGCCAGCAGCTTGGGGGTATACAATGAGCAGTTCTTC.

The chain joins TRBV6-5 to TRBJ1-5; the D is unclear. The CDR3 spans 15 residues. V gave up 4 bases and J gave up 6 bases, with 16 bases separating them. Germline-derived CDR1 and CDR2 are MNHEY and SVGAGI. DNA for the CDR3: TGTGCCAGCAGTTGGGTAGCCGGGGAAGGTCAGCCCCAGCATTTT. It encodes CASSWVAGEGQPQHF.

This rearrangement joins TRBV5-6 to TRBJ2-1; the match to TRBD2 covers 11 bases. This CDR3 comprises 16 residues. Per the germline V gene, CDR1 is SGHDT and CDR2 is YYEEEE. Trimming took 5 bases from V and 4 from J; bases not matched to a gene: 8. As DNA, the CDR3 is TGTGCCAGCAGGCCCCCCGGGACTAGCGGTTACAATGAGCAGTTCTTC. Amino acids: CASRPPGTSGYNEQFF.

The genes are TRBV6-1 and TRBJ1-5, with a tentative D call TRBD1 (5 bases). The CDR3 contains 16 residues. Deletions cut 2 bases from V and 0 bases from J, with 11 bases between. Germline CDR1 and CDR2: MNHNS and SASEGT. In DNA form, the CDR3 reads TGTGCCAGCAGTGAAAGGGCAGGGCCTAGCAATCAGCCCCAGCATTTT. This sequence encodes CASSERAGPSNQPQHF.

This clonotype was recorded a few times. One junction end does not reproduce the germline sequence, and a read error may be involved. The chain uses TRBV27 and TRBJ1-5; the D gene is possibly TRBD1 (5 bases). The CDR3 contains 15 residues. Germline values: CDR1 MNHEY, CDR2 SMNVEV (reference sequence). CDR3 sequence: CASSLYGGPNQPQHF. The CDR3 bases are TGTGCCAGCAGCTTATACGGGGGACCCAATCAGCCCCAGCATTTT.

This clonotype showed up just a few times. The rearrangement joins TRBV12-3 or TRBV12-4 to TRBJ2-5; 11 positions match TRBD1. The CDR3 consists of 14 residues. Losses at the gene ends were 6 bases for V and 5 bases for J; bases not matched to a gene: 5. The CDR3 bases are TGTGCCAGCAGCCGGACAGGGGGCAGTGAGACCCAGTACTTC. It specifies CASSRTGGSETQYF.

J is TRBJ1-5 and V is TRBV6-1; D is ambiguous. This CDR3 spans 15 amino acids. Germline loops: CDR1 MNHNS, CDR2 SASEGT. V dropped 0 bases and J dropped 2 bases, with 8 bases sitting between them. Here the CDR3 DNA reads TGTGCCAGCAGTGAAGCTGCGGAGGGCAATCAGCCCCAGCATTTT. This sequence encodes CASSEAAEGNQPQHF.

The chain carries TRBV2 and TRBJ1-6; no definite D call. The V end was cut by 7 bases, the J end by 0 bases, with 13 bases between. This CDR3 comprises 16 residues. Germline loops: CDR1 SNHLY, CDR2 FYNNEI. The CDR3 sequence is CASNGRMSSYNSPLHF. The DNA of the CDR3 is TGTGCCAGCAACGGACGGATGAGCTCCTATAATTCACCCCTCCACTTT. Variable domain in full (rest from reference TRBV2 and TRBJ1-6): EPEVTQTPSHQVTQMGQEVILRCVPISNHLYFYWYRQILGQKVEFLVSFYNNEISEKSEIFDDQFSVERPDGSNFTLKIRSTKLEDSAMYFCASNGRMSSYNSPLHFGNGTRLTVT.

This clonotype was detected a few times. The rearrangement uses TRBV4-1 and TRBJ2-1, with a weak D call TRBD2 (6 bases). CDR3 length: 16 residues. V lost 0 bases and J 7 bases, leaving 16 bases between the germline ends. Germline V CDR1 and CDR2: MGHRA, YSYEKL. The CDR3 DNA is TGCGCCAGCAGCCAAGATGGGAGGCTCACTGGGAATGAGCAGTTCTTC. This gives the protein CASSQDGRLTGNEQFF.

Turning to this clonotype: A much larger clone lies one base from this, so it may be a read error. The V gene is TRBV20-1, the J gene TRBJ2-1, with D possibly TRBD2 on 6 matching bases. The CDR3 contains 14 residues. Germline lookup yields CDR1 DFQATT and CDR2 SNEGSKA (reference sequence). CDR3 nucleotide sequence: TGCAGTGCTAGAGCCCCGAGCCCGCGGGATGAGCGGTTCTTC. It codes for CSARAPSPRDERFF.